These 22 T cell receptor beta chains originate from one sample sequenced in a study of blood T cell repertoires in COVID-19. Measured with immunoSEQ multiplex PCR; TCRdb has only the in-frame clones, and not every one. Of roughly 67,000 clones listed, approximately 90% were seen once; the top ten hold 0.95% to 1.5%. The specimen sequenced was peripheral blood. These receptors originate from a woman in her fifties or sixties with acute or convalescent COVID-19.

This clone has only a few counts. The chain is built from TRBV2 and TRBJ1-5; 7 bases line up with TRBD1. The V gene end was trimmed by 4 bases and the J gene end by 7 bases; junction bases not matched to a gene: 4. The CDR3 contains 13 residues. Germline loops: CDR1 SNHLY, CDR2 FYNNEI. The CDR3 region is CASSGDSRQPQHF. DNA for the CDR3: TGTGCCAGCAGTGGGGACAGTCGGCAGCCCCAGCATTTT.

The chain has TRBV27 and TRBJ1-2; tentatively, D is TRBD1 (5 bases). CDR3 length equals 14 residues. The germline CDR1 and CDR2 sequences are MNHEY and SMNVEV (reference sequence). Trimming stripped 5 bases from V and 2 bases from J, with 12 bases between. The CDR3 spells CASSVGGSNYGYTF. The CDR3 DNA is TGTGCCAGCAGTGTGGGGGGGTCGAACTATGGCTACACCTTC.

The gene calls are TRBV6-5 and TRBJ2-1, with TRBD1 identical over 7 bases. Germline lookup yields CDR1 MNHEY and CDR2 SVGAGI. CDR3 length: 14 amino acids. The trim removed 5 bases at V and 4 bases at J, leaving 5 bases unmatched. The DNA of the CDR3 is TGTGCCAGCAGTACAGGGACAGCATACAATGAGCAGTTCTTC. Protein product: CASSTGTAYNEQFF.

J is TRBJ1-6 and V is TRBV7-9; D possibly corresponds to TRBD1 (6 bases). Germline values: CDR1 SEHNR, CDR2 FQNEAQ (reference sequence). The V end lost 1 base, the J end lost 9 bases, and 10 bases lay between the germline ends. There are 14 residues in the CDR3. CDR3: CASSLGDTLSPLHF. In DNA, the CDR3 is TGTGCCAGCAGCTTAGGGGACACACTTTCACCCCTCCACTTT.

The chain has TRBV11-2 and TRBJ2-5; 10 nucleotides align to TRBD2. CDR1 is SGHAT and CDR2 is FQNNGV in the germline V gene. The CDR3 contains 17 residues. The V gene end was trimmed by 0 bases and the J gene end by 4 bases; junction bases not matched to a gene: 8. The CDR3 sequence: CASSLELVAGGAETQYF. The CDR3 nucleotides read TGTGCCAGCAGCTTAGAGTTGGTAGCGGGAGGTGCAGAGACCCAGTACTTC. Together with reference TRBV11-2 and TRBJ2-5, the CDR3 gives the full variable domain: EAGVAQSPRYKIIEKRQSVAFWCNPISGHATLYWYQQILGQGPKLLIQFQNNGVVDDSQLPKDRFSAERLKGVDSTLKIQPAKLEDSAVYLCASSLELVAGGAETQYFGPGTRLLVL.

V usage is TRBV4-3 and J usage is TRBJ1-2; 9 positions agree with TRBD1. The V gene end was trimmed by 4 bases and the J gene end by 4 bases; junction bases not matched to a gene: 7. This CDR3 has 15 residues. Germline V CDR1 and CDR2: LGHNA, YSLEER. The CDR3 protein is CASSPVPGQGYGYTF. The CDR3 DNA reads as TGCGCCAGCAGCCCCGTCCCGGGACAGGGCTATGGCTACACCTTC.

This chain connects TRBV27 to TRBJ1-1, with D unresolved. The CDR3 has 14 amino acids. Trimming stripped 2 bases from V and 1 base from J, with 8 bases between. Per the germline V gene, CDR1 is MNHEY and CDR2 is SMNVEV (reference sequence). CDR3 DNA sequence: TGTGCCAGCAGTTTACGGGTGGGGAACACTGAAGCTTTCTTT. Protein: CASSLRVGNTEAFF.

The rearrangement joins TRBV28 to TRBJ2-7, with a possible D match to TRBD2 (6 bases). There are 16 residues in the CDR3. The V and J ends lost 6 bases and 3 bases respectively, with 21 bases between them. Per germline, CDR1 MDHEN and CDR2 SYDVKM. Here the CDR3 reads CASSLARRGNGYEQYV. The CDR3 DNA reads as TGTGCCAGCAGCCTCGCTAGGAGGGGAAATGGCTACGAGCAGTACGTC.

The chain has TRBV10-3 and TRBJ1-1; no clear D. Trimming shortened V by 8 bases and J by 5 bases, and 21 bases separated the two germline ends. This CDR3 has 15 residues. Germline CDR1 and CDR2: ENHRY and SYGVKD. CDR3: CAIQPGRQRRTEAFF. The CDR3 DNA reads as TGTGCCATCCAACCCGGGCGCCAGCGGAGGACTGAAGCTTTCTTT.

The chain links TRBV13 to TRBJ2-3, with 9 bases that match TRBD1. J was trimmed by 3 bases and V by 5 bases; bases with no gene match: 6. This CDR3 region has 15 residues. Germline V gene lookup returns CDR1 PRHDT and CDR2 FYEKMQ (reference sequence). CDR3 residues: CASSREQGATDTQYF. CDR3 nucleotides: TGTGCCAGCAGCCGGGAACAGGGGGCAACAGATACGCAGTATTTT.

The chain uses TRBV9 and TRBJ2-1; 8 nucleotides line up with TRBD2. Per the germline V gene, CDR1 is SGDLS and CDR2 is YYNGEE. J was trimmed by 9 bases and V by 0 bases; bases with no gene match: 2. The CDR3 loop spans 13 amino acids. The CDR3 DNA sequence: TGTGCCAGCAGCGTAGTGACTAGCGTTGAGCAGTTCTTC. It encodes CASSVVTSVEQFF.

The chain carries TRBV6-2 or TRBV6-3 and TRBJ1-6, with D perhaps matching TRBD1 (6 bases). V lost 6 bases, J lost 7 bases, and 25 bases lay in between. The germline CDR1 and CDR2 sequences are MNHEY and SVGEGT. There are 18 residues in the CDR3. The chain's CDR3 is CASSHTGRRPDRNSPLHF. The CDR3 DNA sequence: TGTGCCAGCAGCCACACTGGGCGCCGCCCGGACAGAAATTCACCCCTCCACTTT.

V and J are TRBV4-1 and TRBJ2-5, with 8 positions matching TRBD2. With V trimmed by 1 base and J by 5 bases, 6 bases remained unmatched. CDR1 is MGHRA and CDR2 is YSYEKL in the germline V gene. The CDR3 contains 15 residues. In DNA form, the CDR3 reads TGCGCCAGCAGCCAAGGGACTAGCTTTTTGGAGACCCAGTACTTC. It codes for CASSQGTSFLETQYF.

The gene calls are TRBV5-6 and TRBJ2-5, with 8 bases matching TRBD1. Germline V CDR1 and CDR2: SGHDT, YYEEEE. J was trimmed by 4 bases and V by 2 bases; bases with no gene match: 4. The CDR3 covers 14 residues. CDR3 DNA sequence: TGTGCCAGCAGCTTACCCGGGACAGGAGAGACCCAGTACTTC. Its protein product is CASSLPGTGETQYF.

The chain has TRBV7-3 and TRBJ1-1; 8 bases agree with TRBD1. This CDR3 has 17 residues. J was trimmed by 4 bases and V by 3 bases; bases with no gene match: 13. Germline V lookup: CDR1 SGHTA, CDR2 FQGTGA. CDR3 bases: TGTGCCAGCAGCTTCTCAGGACAGGGTGGGTTGAGCACTGAAGCTTTCTTT. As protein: CASSFSGQGGLSTEAFF. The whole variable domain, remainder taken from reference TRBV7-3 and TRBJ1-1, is GAGVSQTPSNKVTEKGKYVELRCDPISGHTALYWYRQSLGQGPEFLIYFQGTGAADDSGLPNDRFFAVRPEGSVSTLKIQRTERGDSAVYLCASSFSGQGGLSTEAFFGQGTRLTVV.

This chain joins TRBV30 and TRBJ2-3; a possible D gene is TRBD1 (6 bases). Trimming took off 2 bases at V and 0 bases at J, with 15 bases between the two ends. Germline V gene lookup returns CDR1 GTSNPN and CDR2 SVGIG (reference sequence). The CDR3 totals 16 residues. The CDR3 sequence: CAWSPPGHTSTDTQYF. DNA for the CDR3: TGTGCCTGGAGTCCACCGGGACACACCAGCACAGATACGCAGTATTTT.

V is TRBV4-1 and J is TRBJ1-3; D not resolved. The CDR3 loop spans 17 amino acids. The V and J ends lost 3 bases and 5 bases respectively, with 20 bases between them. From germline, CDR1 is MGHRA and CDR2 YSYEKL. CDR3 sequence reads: CASSQYNGGSRRNTIYF. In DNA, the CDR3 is TGCGCCAGCAGCCAGTACAATGGAGGGTCACGTAGAAACACCATATATTTT.

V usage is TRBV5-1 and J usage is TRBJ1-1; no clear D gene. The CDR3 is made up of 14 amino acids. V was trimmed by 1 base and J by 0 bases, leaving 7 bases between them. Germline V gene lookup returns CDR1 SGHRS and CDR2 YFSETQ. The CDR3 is CASSLNAMNTEAFF. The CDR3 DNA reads TGCGCCAGCAGCTTGAACGCGATGAACACTGAAGCTTTCTTT. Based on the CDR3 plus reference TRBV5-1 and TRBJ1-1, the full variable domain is KAGVTQTPRYLIKTRGQQVTLSCSPISGHRSVSWYQQTPGQGLQFLFEYFSETQRNKGNFPGRFSGRQFSNSRSEMNVSTLELGDSALYLCASSLNAMNTEAFFGQGTRLTVV.

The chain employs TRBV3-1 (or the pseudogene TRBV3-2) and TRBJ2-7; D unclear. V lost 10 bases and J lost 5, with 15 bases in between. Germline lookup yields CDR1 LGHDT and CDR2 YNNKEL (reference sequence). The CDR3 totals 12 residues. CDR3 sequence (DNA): TGTGCCACCGATAGACGACGGGACGAGCAGTACGTC. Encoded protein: CATDRRRDEQYV.

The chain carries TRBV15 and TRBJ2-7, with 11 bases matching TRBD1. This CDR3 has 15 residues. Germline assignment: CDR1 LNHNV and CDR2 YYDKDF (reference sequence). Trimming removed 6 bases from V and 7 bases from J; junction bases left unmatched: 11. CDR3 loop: CATRAWTGGAEEQYV. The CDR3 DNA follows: TGTGCCACCAGGGCCTGGACAGGGGGCGCGGAGGAGCAGTACGTC.

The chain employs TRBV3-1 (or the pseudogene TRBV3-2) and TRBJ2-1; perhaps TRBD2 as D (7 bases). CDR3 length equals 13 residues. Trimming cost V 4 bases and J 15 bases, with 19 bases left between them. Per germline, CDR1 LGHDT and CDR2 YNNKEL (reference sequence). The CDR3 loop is CASSPEERGARFF. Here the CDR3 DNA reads TGTGCCAGCAGCCCAGAGGAACGGGGGGCAAGGTTCTTC.

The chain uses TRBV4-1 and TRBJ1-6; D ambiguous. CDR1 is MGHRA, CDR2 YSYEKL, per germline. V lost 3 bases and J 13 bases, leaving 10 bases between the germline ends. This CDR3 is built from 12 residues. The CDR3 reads CASSQAGRPLHF. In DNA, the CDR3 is TGCGCCAGCAGCCAGGCAGGCCGCCCCCTCCACTTT.